This is a list of T cell receptor beta chains from one sample in a study of blood T cell repertoires in COVID-19. Method: immunoSEQ multiplex PCR; TCRdb's copy keeps in-frame clones and lacks some. The table includes some 100,000 clones, approximately 90% detected once. Sequenced material: peripheral blood. These receptors all stem from a man aged 50 to 59 with acute or convalescent COVID-19. CDR3s include the opening cysteine and the closing phenylalanine or tryptophan. Each record gives: clone size, J gene, V gene, D gene, CDR3 DNA, CDR3 protein. D genes are given only for firm matches. Clone size appears in some rows only: once, few, many, or a class for an expanded clone.

- TRBJ2-5 TRBV29-1 TRBD2 TGCAGCGCGCGGGGACTAGTCAACCAAGAGACCCAGTACTTC CSARGLVNQETQYF
- TRBJ1-5 TRBV12-1 - TGTGCCAGCAGCCGGGACAATTTTGACAATCAGCCCCAGCATTTT CASSRDNFDNQPQHF
- TRBJ2-3 TRBV7-9 - TGTGCCAGCAGCTTCATGGGGGGAGATACGCAGTATTTT CASSFMGGDTQYF
- TRBJ2-7 TRBV6-6 - TGTGCCAGCCTTCGTGAGGGTACCTCCTACGAGCAGTACTTC CASLREGTSYEQYF
- TRBJ2-2 TRBV4-1 - TGCGCCAGCAGCCCCCGACAGGCGGCCGGGGAGCTGTTTTTT CASSPRQAAGELFF
- TRBJ2-2 TRBV30 - TGTGCCTGGAACTTTGGGGGCGGGACCGGGGAGCTGTTTTTT CAWNFGGGTGELFF
- TRBJ1-2 TRBV5-6 - TGTGCCAGCAGATCCGGTGGGGGGAACTATGGCTACACCTTC CASRSGGGNYGYTF
once TRBJ2-7 TRBV2 TRBD1 TGTGCCAGCAGTGACGCTAGAACAGGGGACACCTACGAGCAGTACTTC CASSDARTGDTYEQYF
- TRBJ2-3 TRBV12-3/TRBV12-4 - TGTGCCAGCAGTTTAACAAGAGATACGCAGTATTTT CASSLTRDTQYF
- TRBJ2-3 TRBV11-2 - TGTGCCAGCAGCTTAGATATAGCTATTACGCAGTATTTT CASSLDIAITQYF
once TRBJ1-1 TRBV6-2/TRBV6-3 TRBD1 TGTGCCAGCAGTTACTCTGTTCGGGGACAGGGGAGGCCTGAAGCTTTCTTT CASSYSVRGQGRPEAFF
- TRBJ2-1 TRBV7-6 TRBD2 TGTGCCAGCAGCTCACTAGCGTTCCTCGTAGATGAGCAGTTCTTC CASSSLAFLVDEQFF
- TRBJ1-3 TRBV19 - TGTGCCAGTAGTATAGCTTCGACAGTCCCCTCTGGAAACACCATATATTTT CASSIASTVPSGNTIYF
- TRBJ1-2 TRBV29-1 - TGCAGCGTTGAACGAGGGAGTGGCTATGGCTACACCTTC CSVERGSGYGYTF
- TRBJ1-1 TRBV19 - TGTGCCAGTAGCTACAATGGGGGGGGGAACACTGAAGCTTTCTTT CASSYNGGGNTEAFF
once TRBJ1-6 TRBV9 - TGTGCCAGCAGCGTAGATACAGGGCCCGGTAATTCACCCCTCCACTTT CASSVDTGPGNSPLHF
- TRBJ2-7 TRBV9 TRBD2 TGTGCCAGCAGCGTAGCCCGTACTAGCGGGATAGGCGAGCAGTACTTC CASSVARTSGIGEQYF
- TRBJ2-1 TRBV5-1 TRBD2 TGCGCCAGCAGCTCGATAGCGGGCTCCTACAATGAGCAGTTCTTC CASSSIAGSYNEQFF
- TRBJ2-5 TRBV7-9 - TGTGCCAGCAGCCTCGGAGTCTCGGGGGAGACCCAGTACTTC CASSLGVSGETQYF
few TRBJ1-2 TRBV28 TRBD1 TGTGCCAGCATGCGGTACGGGACAGGGAGGATTAGCTATGGCTACACCTTC CASMRYGTGRISYGYTF
- TRBJ2-3 TRBV19 - TGTGCCAGTAGTATAGTACAGGGAGGGAATACGCAGTATTTT CASSIVQGGNTQYF
few TRBJ1-1 TRBV24-1 TRBD1 TGTGCCACCAGTGATCTGACAGGGGGAGCTTTCTTT CATSDLTGGAFF
few TRBJ1-6 TRBV7-2 - TGTGCCAGCAGCTTAGGGGCAGGTCCAGCAGAGCCCCTCCACTTT CASSLGAGPAEPLHF
- TRBJ1-2 TRBV5-5 TRBD1 TGTGCCAGCAGCTTGGCTCAGGGGGTCTATGGCTACACCTTC CASSLAQGVYGYTF
- TRBJ2-3 TRBV27 - TGTGCCAGCACAAGCGATGGCCTTTCCACAGATACGCAGTATTTT CASTSDGLSTDTQYF
- TRBJ2-2 TRBV6-1 - TGTGCCAGCAGTGAACGGAGGGGCACCGGGGAGCTGTTTTTT CASSERRGTGELFF
- TRBJ1-4 TRBV2 TRBD1 TGTGCCAGCACCGACCTTGGGACAGGGAACCCCCTTGCAACTAATGAAAAACTGTTTTTT CASTDLGTGNPLATNEKLFF
- TRBJ2-3 TRBV6-2/TRBV6-3 TRBD2 TGTGCCAGCAGTTATACCCTAGCGGGAGGATTCACAGATACGCAGTATTTT CASSYTLAGGFTDTQYF
- TRBJ2-3 TRBV7-2 - TGTGCCAGCAGCTTGGGGCAGCCCACAGATACGCAGTATTTT CASSLGQPTDTQYF
- TRBJ2-1 TRBV21-1 - TGTGCCAGCTCTTTGATCGGGCGGGACCTTCGTGAGAATGAGCAGTTCTTC CASSLIGRDLRENEQFF
- TRBJ2-5 TRBV29-1 TRBD1 TGCAGCGTTGTCGGGGACAGCCTCCAAGAGACCCAGTACTTC CSVVGDSLQETQYF
- TRBJ2-1 TRBV7-2 TRBD2 TGTGCCAGCAGCTTAGTAGCGGGCTCCTACAATGAGCAGTTCTTC CASSLVAGSYNEQFF
- TRBJ1-5 TRBV19 - TGTGCCAGTAGTTATAACGATGGGAGGGGACAGCCCCAGCATTTT CASSYNDGRGQPQHF